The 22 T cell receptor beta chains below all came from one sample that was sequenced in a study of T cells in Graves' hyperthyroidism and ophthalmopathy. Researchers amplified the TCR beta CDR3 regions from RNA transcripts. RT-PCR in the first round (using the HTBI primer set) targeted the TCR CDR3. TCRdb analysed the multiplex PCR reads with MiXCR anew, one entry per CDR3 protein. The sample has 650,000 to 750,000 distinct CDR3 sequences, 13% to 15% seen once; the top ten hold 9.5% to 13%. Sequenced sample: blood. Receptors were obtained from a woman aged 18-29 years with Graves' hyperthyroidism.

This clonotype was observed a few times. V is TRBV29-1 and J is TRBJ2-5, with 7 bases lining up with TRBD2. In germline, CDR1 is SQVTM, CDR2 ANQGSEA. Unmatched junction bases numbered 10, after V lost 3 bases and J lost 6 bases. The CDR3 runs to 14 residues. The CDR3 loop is CSVDGGGPGQTQYF. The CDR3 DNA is TGCAGCGTTGATGGGGGAGGGCCTGGCCAGACCCAGTACTTC.

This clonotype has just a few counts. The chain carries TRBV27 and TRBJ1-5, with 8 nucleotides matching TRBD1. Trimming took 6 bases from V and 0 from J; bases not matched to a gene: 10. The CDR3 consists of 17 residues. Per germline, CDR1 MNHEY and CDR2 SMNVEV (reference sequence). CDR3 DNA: TGTGCCAGCAGCCGTGGGACAGGCGACTATAGCAATCAGCCCCAGCATTTT. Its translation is CASSRGTGDYSNQPQHF.

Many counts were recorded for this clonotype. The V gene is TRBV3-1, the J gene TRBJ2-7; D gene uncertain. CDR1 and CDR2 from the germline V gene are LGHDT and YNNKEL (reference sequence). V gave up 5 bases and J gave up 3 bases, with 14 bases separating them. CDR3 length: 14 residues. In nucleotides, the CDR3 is TGTGCCAGCAGCTACGAAGGACGGAACTACGAGCAGTACTTC. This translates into CASSYEGRNYEQYF.

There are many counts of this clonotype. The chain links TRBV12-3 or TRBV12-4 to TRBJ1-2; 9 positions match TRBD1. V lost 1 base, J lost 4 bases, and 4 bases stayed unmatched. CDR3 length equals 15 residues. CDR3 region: CASSLVGQGGYGYTF. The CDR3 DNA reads TGTGCCAGCAGTTTAGTGGGACAGGGCGGCTATGGCTACACCTTC.

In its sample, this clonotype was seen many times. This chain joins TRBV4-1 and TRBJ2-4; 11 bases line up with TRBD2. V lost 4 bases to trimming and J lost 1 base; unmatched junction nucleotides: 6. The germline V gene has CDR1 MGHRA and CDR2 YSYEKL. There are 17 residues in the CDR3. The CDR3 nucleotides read TGCGCCAGCAGCCGGCCTGGGACTAGCGGTGCCAAAAACATTCAGTACTTC. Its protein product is CASSRPGTSGAKNIQYF.

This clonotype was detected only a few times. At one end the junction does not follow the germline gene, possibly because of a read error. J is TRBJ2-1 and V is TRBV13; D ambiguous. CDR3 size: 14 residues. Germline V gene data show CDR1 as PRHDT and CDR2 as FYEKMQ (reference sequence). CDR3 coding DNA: TGTGCCAGCAGCCCTCTAGGTTCCTGCAATGAGCAGTTCTTC. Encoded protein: CASSPLGSCNEQFF.

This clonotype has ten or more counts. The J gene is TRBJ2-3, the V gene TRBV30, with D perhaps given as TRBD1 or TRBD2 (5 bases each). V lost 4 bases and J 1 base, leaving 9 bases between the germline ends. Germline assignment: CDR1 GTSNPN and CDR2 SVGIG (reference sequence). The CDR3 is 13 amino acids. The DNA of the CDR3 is TGTGCCTGGACAGGGAGACGCACAGATACGCAGTATTTT. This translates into CAWTGRRTDTQYF.

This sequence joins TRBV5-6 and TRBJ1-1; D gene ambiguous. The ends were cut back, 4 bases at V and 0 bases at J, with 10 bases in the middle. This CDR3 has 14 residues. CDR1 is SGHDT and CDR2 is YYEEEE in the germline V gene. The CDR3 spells CASSPPGMNTEAFF. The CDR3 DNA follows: TGTGCCAGCAGCCCGCCGGGCATGAACACTGAAGCTTTCTTT. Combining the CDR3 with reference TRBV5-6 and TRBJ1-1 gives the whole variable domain DAGVTQSPTHLIKTRGQQVTLRCSPKSGHDTVSWYQQALGQGPQFIFQYYEEEERQRGNFPDRFSGHQFPNYSSELNVNALLLGDSALYLCASSPPGMNTEAFFGQGTRLTVV.

The DNA for the CDR3 is TGTGCCAGCAGGAGGGGGGCTGGCTCACCCCTCCACTTT. This codes for CASRRGAGSPLHF. The chain links TRBV25-1 to TRBJ1-6, with TRBD1 as a possible D gene (6 bases). This CDR3 spans 13 amino acids. Germline V gene data show CDR1 as MGHDK and CDR2 as SYGVNS. V was pared by 6 bases and J by 10 bases, with 13 bases between.

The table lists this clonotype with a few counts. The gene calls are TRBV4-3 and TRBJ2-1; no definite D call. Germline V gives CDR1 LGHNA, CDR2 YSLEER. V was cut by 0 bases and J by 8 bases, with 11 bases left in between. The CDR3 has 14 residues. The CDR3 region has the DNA TGCGCCAGCAGCCAAGATTTGGACCCCGATGAGCAGTTCTTC. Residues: CASSQDLDPDEQFF.

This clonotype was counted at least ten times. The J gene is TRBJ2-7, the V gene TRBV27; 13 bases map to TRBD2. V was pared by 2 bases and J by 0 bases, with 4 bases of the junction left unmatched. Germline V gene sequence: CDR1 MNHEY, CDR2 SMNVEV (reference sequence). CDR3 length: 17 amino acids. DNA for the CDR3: TGTGCCAGCAGTTTAGGGACTAGCGGGGCTACCTCCTACGAGCAGTACTTC. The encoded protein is CASSLGTSGATSYEQYF.

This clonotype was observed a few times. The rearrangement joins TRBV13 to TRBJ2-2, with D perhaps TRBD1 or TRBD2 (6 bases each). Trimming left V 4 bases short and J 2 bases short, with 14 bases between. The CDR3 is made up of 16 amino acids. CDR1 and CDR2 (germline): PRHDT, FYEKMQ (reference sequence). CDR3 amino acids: CASSSPGATNTGELFF. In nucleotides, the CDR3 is TGTGCCAGCAGCTCGCCGGGGGCCACTAACACCGGGGAGCTGTTTTTT.

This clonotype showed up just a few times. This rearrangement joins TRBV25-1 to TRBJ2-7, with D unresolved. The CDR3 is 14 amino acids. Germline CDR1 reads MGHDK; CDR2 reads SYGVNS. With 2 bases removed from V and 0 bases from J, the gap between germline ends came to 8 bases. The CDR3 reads CASSEQEVSYEQYF. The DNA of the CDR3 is TGTGCCAGCAGTGAACAAGAGGTCTCCTACGAGCAGTACTTC.

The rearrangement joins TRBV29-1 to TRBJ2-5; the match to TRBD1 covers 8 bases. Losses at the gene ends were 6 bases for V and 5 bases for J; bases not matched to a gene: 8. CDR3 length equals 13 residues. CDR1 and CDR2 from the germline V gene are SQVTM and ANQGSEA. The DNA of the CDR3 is TGCAGCGTGGGTGACAGGGGAGGCGAGACCCAGTACTTC. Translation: CSVGDRGGETQYF.

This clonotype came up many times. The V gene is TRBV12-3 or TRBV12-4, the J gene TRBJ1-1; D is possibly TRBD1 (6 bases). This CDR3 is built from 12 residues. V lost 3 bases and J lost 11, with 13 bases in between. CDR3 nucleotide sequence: TGTGCCAGCAGTTTTGGACAGCTTGAGGCTTTCTTT. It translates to CASSFGQLEAFF.

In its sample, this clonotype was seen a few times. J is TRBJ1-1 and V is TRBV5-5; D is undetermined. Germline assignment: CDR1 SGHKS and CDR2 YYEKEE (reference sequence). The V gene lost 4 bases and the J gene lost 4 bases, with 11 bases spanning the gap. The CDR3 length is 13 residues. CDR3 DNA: TGTGCCAGCAGCAAACAGCGTGGCACTGAAGCTTTCTTT. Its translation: CASSKQRGTEAFF.

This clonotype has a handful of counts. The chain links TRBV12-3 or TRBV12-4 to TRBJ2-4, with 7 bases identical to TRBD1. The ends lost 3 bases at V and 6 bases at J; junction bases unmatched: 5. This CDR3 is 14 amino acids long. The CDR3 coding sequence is TGTGCCAGCAGTTTTACAGGGGTCCCAAACATTCAGTACTTC. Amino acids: CASSFTGVPNIQYF.

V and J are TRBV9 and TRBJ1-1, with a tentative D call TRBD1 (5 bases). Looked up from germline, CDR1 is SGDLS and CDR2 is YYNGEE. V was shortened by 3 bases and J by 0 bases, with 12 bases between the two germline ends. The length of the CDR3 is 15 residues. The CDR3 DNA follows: TGTGCCAGCAGCGGAACAGGTCACATGAACACTGAAGCTTTCTTT. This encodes CASSGTGHMNTEAFF.

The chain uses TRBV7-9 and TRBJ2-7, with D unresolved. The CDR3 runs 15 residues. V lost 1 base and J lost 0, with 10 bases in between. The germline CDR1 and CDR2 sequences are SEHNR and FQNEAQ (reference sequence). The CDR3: CASSLGGRSSYEQYF. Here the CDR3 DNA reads TGTGCCAGCAGCTTAGGTGGCCGTAGCTCCTACGAGCAGTACTTC.

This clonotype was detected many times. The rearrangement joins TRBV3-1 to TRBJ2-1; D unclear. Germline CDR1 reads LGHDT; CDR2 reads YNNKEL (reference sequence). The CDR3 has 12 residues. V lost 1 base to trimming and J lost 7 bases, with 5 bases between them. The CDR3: CASSQAQNEQFF. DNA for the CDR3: TGTGCCAGCAGCCAAGCCCAGAATGAGCAGTTCTTC.

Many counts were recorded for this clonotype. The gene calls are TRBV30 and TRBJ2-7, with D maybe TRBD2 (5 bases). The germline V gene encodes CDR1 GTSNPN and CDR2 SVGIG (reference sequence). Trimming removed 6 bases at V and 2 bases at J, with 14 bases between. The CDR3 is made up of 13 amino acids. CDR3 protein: CACLVGVTYEQYF. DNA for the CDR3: TGTGCCTGCCTCGTCGGGGTAACCTACGAGCAGTACTTC.

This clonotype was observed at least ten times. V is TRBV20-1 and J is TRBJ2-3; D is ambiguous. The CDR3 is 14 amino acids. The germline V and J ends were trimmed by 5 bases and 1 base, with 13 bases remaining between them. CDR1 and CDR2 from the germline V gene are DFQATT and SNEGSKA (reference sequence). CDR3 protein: CSAPMYQGTDTQYF. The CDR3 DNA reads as TGCAGTGCTCCGATGTATCAAGGCACAGATACGCAGTATTTT.